This T cell receptor beta chain was identified during a study of blood T cell repertoires in COVID-19. Study-wide background: Sites in the United States, Italy and Spain provided acute and convalescent COVID-19 samples.

V gave up 5 bases and J gave up 4 bases; unmatched junction bases: 7. The CDR3 is made up of 14 amino acids. CDR1 SGHVS and CDR2 FQNEAQ come from the germline V gene. Method: immunoSEQ multiplex PCR; TCRdb's copy keeps in-frame clones and lacks some. Of 220,000 or so clones in the sample, 88% were seen once. The source material was PBMCs or T cells enriched from blood (not recorded which). V and J are TRBV7-8 and TRBJ1-2; TRBD1 agrees at 7 bases. The clonotype comes from a woman aged 45 to 65 with acute COVID-19. The DNA of the CDR3 is TGTGCCAGCAGCCCCCACAGGGGTGCCTATGGCTACACCTTC. Translated, it gives CASSPHRGAYGYTF.